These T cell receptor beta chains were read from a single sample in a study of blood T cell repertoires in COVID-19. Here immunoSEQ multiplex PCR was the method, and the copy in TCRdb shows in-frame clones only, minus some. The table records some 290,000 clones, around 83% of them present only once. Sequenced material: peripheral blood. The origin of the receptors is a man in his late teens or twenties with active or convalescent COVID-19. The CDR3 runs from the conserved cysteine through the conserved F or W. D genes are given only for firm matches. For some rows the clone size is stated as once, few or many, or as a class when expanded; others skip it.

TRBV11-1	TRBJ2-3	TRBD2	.	TGTGCCAGCAGCTGGGGACTAACGCAGTATTTT	CASSWGLTQYF
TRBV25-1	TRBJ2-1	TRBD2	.	TGTGCCAGCAGTGCCGCATGGACTAGTTTTAATGAGCAGTTCTTC	CASSAAWTSFNEQFF
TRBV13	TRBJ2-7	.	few	TGTGCCAGCAGCCGCCGGGACACCGCCTACGAGCAGTACTTC	CASSRRDTAYEQYF
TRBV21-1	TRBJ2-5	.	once	TGTGCCAGCAGCAAAGTACAGCCCCGAGAGACCCAGTACTTC	CASSKVQPRETQYF
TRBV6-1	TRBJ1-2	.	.	TGTGCCAGCAGGTCCCCTGATGAGGCCTATGGCTACACCTTC	CASRSPDEAYGYTF
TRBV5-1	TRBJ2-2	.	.	TGCGCCAGCAGCCTTAGGACAGCTAACACCGGGGAGCTGTTTTTT	CASSLRTANTGELFF
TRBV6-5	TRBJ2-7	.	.	TGTGCCAGCAAATATTCCTCTCCCTACGAGCAGTACTTC	CASKYSSPYEQYF
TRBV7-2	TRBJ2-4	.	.	TGTGCCAGCAGCTTATATGGACAGAACATTCAGTACTTC	CASSLYGQNIQYF
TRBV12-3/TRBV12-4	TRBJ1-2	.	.	TGTGCCAGCAGCCTCCAGGGGCCTGGGGGCTACACCTTC	CASSLQGPGGYTF
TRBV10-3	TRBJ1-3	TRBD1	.	TGTGCCATCAATAGGGACAGGGAAGGAAACACCATATATTTT	CAINRDREGNTIYF
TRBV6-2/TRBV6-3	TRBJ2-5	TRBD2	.	TGTGCCAGCAGTACATCTTTGACTAGCGGGTTGTACCAAGAGACCCAGTACTTC	CASSTSLTSGLYQETQYF
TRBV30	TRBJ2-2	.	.	TGTGCCTGGAGGGGGAGGGGGTCCACCGGGGAGCTGTTTTTT	CAWRGRGSTGELFF
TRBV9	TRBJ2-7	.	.	TGTGCCAGCAGCCTCGGACTTACCTACGAGCAGTACTTC	CASSLGLTYEQYF
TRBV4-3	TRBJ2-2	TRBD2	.	TGCGCCAGCAGCCAAGATTTCCCTAGCGGGAGCTTGGGGGAGCTGTTTTTT	CASSQDFPSGSLGELFF
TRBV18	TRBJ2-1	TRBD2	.	TGTGCCAGCTCACCATCTACTCAGCGGGGGGGATGGGAGCAGTTCTTC	CASSPSTQRGGWEQFF
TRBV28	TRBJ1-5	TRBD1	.	TGTGCCAGCAGACTTGGACAGGGTTGGAATCAGCCCCAGCATTTT	CASRLGQGWNQPQHF
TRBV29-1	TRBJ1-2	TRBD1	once	TGCAGCGTGGAGACAGGGAGCTATGGCTACACCTTC	CSVETGSYGYTF
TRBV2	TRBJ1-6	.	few	TGTGCCAGTGGTCTCAGCTCCTATAATTCACCCCTCCACTTT	CASGLSSYNSPLHF
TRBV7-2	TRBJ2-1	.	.	TGTGCCAGCAGCTTGGTATCCACAACCTACAATGAGCAGTTCTTC	CASSLVSTTYNEQFF
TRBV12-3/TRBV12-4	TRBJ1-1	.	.	TGTGCCAGCTCGGGGGGGGTGGACACTGAAGCTTTCTTT	CASSGGVDTEAFF
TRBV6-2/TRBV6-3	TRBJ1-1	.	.	TGTGCCAGCAGTTACTCAATTGGCAGGGATGCGTTTATGAACACTGAAGCTTTCTTT	CASSYSIGRDAFMNTEAFF
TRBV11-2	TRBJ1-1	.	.	TGTGCCAGCAGCCCGACGGGAGGCGAGTCTGAAGCTTTCTTT	CASSPTGGESEAFF
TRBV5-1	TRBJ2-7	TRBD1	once	TGCGCCAGCAGCTTGGCCCCCGGGACAGGGTCATACGAGCAGTACTTC	CASSLAPGTGSYEQYF
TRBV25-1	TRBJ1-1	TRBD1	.	TGTGCCAGCAGTTGGACGGGACAGGGGAACACTGAAGCTTTCTTT	CASSWTGQGNTEAFF
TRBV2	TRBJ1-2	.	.	TGTGCCAGCAGTGAAGTATATGGCTACACCTTC	CASSEVYGYTF
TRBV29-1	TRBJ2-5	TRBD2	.	TGCAGCTTGCAGCGGGGGCAAGAGACCCAGTACTTC	CSLQRGQETQYF
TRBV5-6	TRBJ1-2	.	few	TGTGCCAGCATCAGGTCCTACACAGGGAGCCTGAACTATGGCTACACCTTC	CASIRSYTGSLNYGYTF
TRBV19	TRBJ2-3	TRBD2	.	TGTGCCAGTAGTACAACCTTGACTAGCGGGAGGACAGATACGCAGTATTTT	CASSTTLTSGRTDTQYF
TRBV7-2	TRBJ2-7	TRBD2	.	TGTGCCAGCAGCGGTGGACTAGCGGGAAGATACGAGCAGTACTTC	CASSGGLAGRYEQYF
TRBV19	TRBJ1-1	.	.	TGTGCCAGTAAATCGATCCTGGTTCCGGGGATAGCCGGCGAAGCTTTCTTT	CASKSILVPGIAGEAFF
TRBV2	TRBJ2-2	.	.	TGTGCCAGCAGCGAAACATGGCCCGCCGGGGAGCTGTTTTTT	CASSETWPAGELFF
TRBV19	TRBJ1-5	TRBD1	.	TGTGCCAGTAGTAATCCCGGGACAGGACTTGAGCCCCAGCATTTT	CASSNPGTGLEPQHF
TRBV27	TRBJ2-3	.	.	TGTGCCAGCAGCTGGGGGCGCTCAGATACGCAGTATTTT	CASSWGRSDTQYF
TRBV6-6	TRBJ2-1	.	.	TGTGCCAGCAGTGGATCGACATTTGGGAATGAGCAGTTCTTC	CASSGSTFGNEQFF
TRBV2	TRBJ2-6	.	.	TGTGCCAGCACAGGCAGCTCTGGGGCCAACGTCCTGACTTTC	CASTGSSGANVLTF
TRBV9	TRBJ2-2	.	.	TGTGCCAGCAACTCAGGAGGGGTGACCGGGGAGCTGTTTTTT	CASNSGGVTGELFF
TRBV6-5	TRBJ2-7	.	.	TGTGCCAGCAGCCCCGGGGTCTACGAGCAGTACTTC	CASSPGVYEQYF
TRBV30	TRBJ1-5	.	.	TGTGCCTGGAGCCCCCAGTCTTCTCAGCCCCAGCATTTT	CAWSPQSSQPQHF
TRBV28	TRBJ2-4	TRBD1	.	TGTGCCGCCAGACAGGGGGCCAAAAACATTCAGTACTTC	CAARQGAKNIQYF
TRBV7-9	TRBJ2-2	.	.	TGTGCCAGCAGCTCAAACACGAGGTCGAACACCGGGGAGCTGTTTTTT	CASSSNTRSNTGELFF
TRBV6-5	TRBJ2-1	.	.	TGTGCCAGCAGTTACGGGGAGATGTCACCCAATGAGCAGTTCTTC	CASSYGEMSPNEQFF
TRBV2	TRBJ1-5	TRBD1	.	TGTGCCAGCAGTGTGGGACAGGGGTTGGGACAGCCCCAGCATTTT	CASSVGQGLGQPQHF
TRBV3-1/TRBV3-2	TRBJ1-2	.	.	TGTGCCAGCAGCCCGAACTGGGACATTTCGCTGAGTGGCTACACCTTC	CASSPNWDISLSGYTF
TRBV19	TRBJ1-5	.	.	TGTGCCAGTAGTCGGGTACTTGGTAGCAATCAGCCCCAGCATTTT	CASSRVLGSNQPQHF
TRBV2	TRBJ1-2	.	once	TGTGCCAGCAGTGGCTTGACAAACTATGGCTACACCTTC	CASSGLTNYGYTF
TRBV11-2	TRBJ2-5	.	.	TGTGCCAGCAGGACACAATCCGGGACCCAGTACTTC	CASRTQSGTQYF
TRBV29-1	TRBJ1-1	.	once	TGCAGCGTTCGATGGGGGGTATACACTGAAGCTTTCTTT	CSVRWGVYTEAFF
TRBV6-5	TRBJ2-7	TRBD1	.	TGTGCCAGCAGTTACTCGGGGACAGGGGACCACGAGCAGTACTTC	CASSYSGTGDHEQYF
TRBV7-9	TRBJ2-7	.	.	TGTGCCAGCAGCCTGCAGGGGCCCAGCTCCTACGAGCAGTACTTC	CASSLQGPSSYEQYF
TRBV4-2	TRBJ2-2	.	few	TGTGCCAGCAGCCAAGTAGTCTTCACCGGGGAGCTGTTTTTT	CASSQVVFTGELFF
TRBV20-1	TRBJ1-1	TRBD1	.	TGCAGTGCTAGTCACAGGGGCCACTCGCGAGCTTTCTTT	CSASHRGHSRAFF
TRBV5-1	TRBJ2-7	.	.	TGCGCCAGCAGACCGCAGACAGCCGCCTACGAGCAGTACTTC	CASRPQTAAYEQYF
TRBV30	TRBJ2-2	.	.	TGTGCCTGGAGTCGAGATTACACCGGGGAGCTGTTTTTT	CAWSRDYTGELFF
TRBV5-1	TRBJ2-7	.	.	TGCGCCAGCAGCGGACGACAGGACCACTACGAGCAGTACTTC	CASSGRQDHYEQYF
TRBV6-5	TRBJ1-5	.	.	TGTGCCAGCATGGGCAGGGGAGGGAATCAGCCCCAGCATTTT	CASMGRGGNQPQHF